These 4 T cell receptor beta chains share one sample of origin, sequenced in a study of blood T cell repertoires in COVID-19. Only in-frame clones appear in the TCRdb table, and some are missing; sequencing was by immunoSEQ multiplex PCR. The sample consists of roughly 180,000 clones, about 81% of them appearing once. The sequenced material came from peripheral blood. Receptor source: a woman older than 75 with COVID-19, enrolled during active disease.

This clone was seen a handful of times. CDR3 protein: CASTQGGDQPQHF. The CDR3 nucleotides are TGTGCCAGTACCCAAGGCGGGGATCAGCCCCAGCATTTT. The J gene is TRBJ1-5, the V gene TRBV19; D remains unclear. Per the germline V gene, CDR1 is LNHDA and CDR2 is SQIVND (reference sequence). The CDR3 is made up of 13 amino acids. The V end lost 7 bases, the J end lost 5 bases, and 12 bases lay between the germline ends.

This clone was seen once. V gene TRBV11-3 combines with J gene TRBJ2-5, with 14 bases fitting TRBD2. Germline V lookup: CDR1 SGHNT, CDR2 YENEEA. V shed 5 bases, J shed 5 bases, and the junction held 4 bases outside the gene matches. The length of the CDR3 is 15 residues. The CDR3 DNA sequence: TGTGCCAGCAGCCCGGGACTAGCGGGAGTGGAGACCCAGTACTTC. Its translation: CASSPGLAGVETQYF.

This clone was counted a single time. V and J are TRBV7-2 and TRBJ2-7; 7 bases map to TRBD1. V lost 2 bases to trimming and J lost 5 bases; unmatched junction nucleotides: 15. Germline-derived CDR1 and CDR2 are SGHTA and FQGNSA. This CDR3 region has 17 residues. CDR3 sequence reads: CASSLQSTGTGTHEQYF. The CDR3 nucleotides read TGTGCCAGCAGCTTACAGTCGACAGGGACGGGAACCCACGAGCAGTACTTC.

V usage is TRBV29-1 and J usage is TRBJ2-4, with D perhaps TRBD1 (5 bases). The V gene's germline CDR1 is SQVTM and CDR2 ANQGSEA. V was cut by 5 bases and J by 1 base, with 9 bases left in between. The CDR3 sequence is 13 residues long. The CDR3 spells CSVMSGAKNIQYF. CDR3 DNA sequence: TGCAGCGTTATGTCAGGGGCCAAAAACATTCAGTACTTC.